The 14 T cell receptor beta chains in this list originate from one sample, sequenced in a study of cytomegalovirus exposure and HLA in healthy donors (dated by TCRdb to the late 2010s). Libraries were made using the immunoSEQ multiplex PCR assay. A mixture of 60 forward primers for TCR Vbeta segments and 13 reverse primers for TCR Jbeta segments was used in the multiplex PCR. TCRdb holds this immuneACCESS table with in-frame rearrangements only. Some clones are missing; in checked studies, unresolved V genes explain under half, and the rest has no known cause. Within this sample are roughly 150,000 clones, with about 80% of them counted one time only. The ten top clones hold approximately 0.66% of the sample. What was sequenced was PBMCs. Receptors were obtained from a male donor in good health and CMV-seronegative.

This clone was found once. V usage is TRBV2 and J usage is TRBJ2-7; no reliable D call. V shed 8 bases and J shed 1 base, with 6 bases lying between them. Germline V gene data show CDR1 as SNHLY and CDR2 as FYNNEI. The CDR3 is 11 residues long. The CDR3 is CASQTSYEQYF. The CDR3 DNA sequence: TGTGCCAGCCAGACTTCCTACGAGCAGTACTTC.

V is TRBV30 and J is TRBJ2-1; possibly TRBD2 for D (7 bases). The CDR3 contains 15 residues. With 4 bases removed from V and 0 bases from J, the gap between germline ends came to 13 bases. Germline CDR1 and CDR2: GTSNPN and SVGIG (reference sequence). CDR3 coding DNA: TGTGCCTGGATAAGGGGGGGGACCTCCTACAATGAGCAGTTCTTC. Translated: CAWIRGGTSYNEQFF.

In DNA form, the CDR3 reads TGCGCCAGCAGCTCCCAGCGGGAGTTCGATGAGCAGTTCTTC. This codes for CASSSQREFDEQFF. The V and J genes are TRBV5-1 and TRBJ2-1; 8 nucleotides match TRBD2. The CDR3 sequence is 14 residues long. V trimming: 3 bases; J trimming: 8 bases; junction bases outside the gene matches: 7. Germline-derived CDR1 and CDR2 are SGHRS and YFSETQ.

J is TRBJ1-2 and V is TRBV29-1; 11 positions match TRBD1. V lost 5 bases and J lost 3; bases outside the gene matches: 11. This CDR3 spans 16 amino acids. CDR1 is SQVTM and CDR2 is ANQGSEA in the germline V gene. The CDR3: CSVPSDRGQYDYGYTF. DNA for the CDR3: TGCAGCGTTCCCTCGGACAGGGGGCAATACGACTATGGCTACACCTTC.

A remark on this clone: At one boundary the junction diverges from the germline segment, which might be a read error. V usage is TRBV7-2 and J usage is TRBJ2-1; 9 bases fit TRBD1. CDR3 length: 15 residues. The germline V gene has CDR1 SGHTA and CDR2 FQGNSA. CDR3 protein: CASRSGTGLYSEQFF. In DNA, the CDR3 is TGTGCCAGCAGGTCCGGGACAGGGCTTTACAGTGAGCAGTTCTTC.

The chain links TRBV5-4 to TRBJ1-1; weak D call: TRBD1 (5 bases). Germline CDR1 reads SGHNT; CDR2 reads YYREEE (reference sequence). The CDR3 has 15 residues. V lost 4 bases to trimming and J lost 4 bases, with 17 bases between them. The CDR3 here is CASSGGVGRSTEAFF. CDR3 DNA sequence: TGTGCCAGCAGCGGAGGGGTAGGTAGGAGCACTGAAGCTTTCTTT.

As concerns this clone: Its ends do not fully match the called genes, so a read error is possible. J is TRBJ2-1 and V is TRBV29-1, with D possibly being TRBD2 (5 bases). CDR1 is SQVTM and CDR2 is ANQGSEA in the germline V gene. This CDR3 is 14 amino acids long. The CDR3 is CSARRLASSNEQFF. CDR3 nucleotides: TGCAGCGCCCGGAGGCTAGCCTCCTCCAATGAGCAGTTCTTC.

The chain links TRBV25-1 to TRBJ2-5, with 10 bases that match TRBD1. V lost 4 bases to trimming and J lost 6 bases; unmatched junction nucleotides: 2. This CDR3 comprises 13 residues. Looked up from germline, CDR1 is MGHDK and CDR2 is SYGVNS. The CDR3 loop reads CASSGDRGKTQYF. CDR3 in DNA: TGTGCCAGCAGTGGGGACAGGGGAAAGACCCAGTACTTC.

The chain has TRBV19 and TRBJ1-2, with D perhaps matching TRBD1 (6 bases). Trimming stripped 9 bases from V and 4 bases from J, with 24 bases between. Germline V gives CDR1 LNHDA, CDR2 SQIVND (reference sequence). The CDR3 loop spans 16 amino acids. The CDR3 coding sequence is TGTGCCAGCAGGCGGAGCGGGGGGCCCCCCCTCTATGGCTACACCTTC. Its translation is CASRRSGGPPLYGYTF.

The chain carries TRBV9 and TRBJ1-5, with D possibly matching TRBD1 (5 bases). CDR1 and CDR2 from the germline V gene are SGDLS and YYNGEE. V lost 3 bases and J lost 6, with 16 bases in between. The CDR3 contains 15 residues. CDR3 sequence reads: CASSGGDGSSQPQHF. The CDR3 DNA reads TGTGCCAGCAGCGGGGGGGACGGATCAAGTCAGCCCCAGCATTTT.

This clone was counted a few times. This chain uses TRBV19 with TRBJ2-1, with 7 bases matching TRBD2. The germline V gene has CDR1 LNHDA and CDR2 SQIVND (reference sequence). Trimming at V came to 0 bases and at J to 6 bases, leaving 2 bases not matched to a gene. This CDR3 is 14 amino acids long. The CDR3 DNA follows: TGTGCCAGTAGTATAGAGGGGGGGTCCAATGAGCAGTTCTTC. It is translated as CASSIEGGSNEQFF. Complete variable domain (other parts from reference TRBV19 and TRBJ2-1): DGGITQSPKYLFRKEGQNVTLSCEQNLNHDAMYWYRQDPGQGLRLIYYSQIVNDFQKGDIAEGYSVSREKKESFPLTVTSAQKNPTAFYLCASSIEGGSNEQFFGPGTRLTVL.

The chain carries TRBV15 and TRBJ1-2; weak D call: TRBD1 (6 bases). The CDR3 length is 13 residues. V was cut by 1 base and J by 5 bases, with 8 bases left in between. The germline V gene has CDR1 LNHNV and CDR2 YYDKDF (reference sequence). The CDR3, as DNA: TGTGCCACCAGCAGAGCAGGGGTATATGGCTACACCTTC. It is translated as CATSRAGVYGYTF.

The V call is TRBV11-3, the J call TRBJ1-5; D remains ambiguous. This CDR3 region has 13 residues. Germline V CDR1 and CDR2: SGHNT, YENEEA. V was trimmed by 5 bases and J by 5 bases, leaving 10 bases between them. DNA for the CDR3: TGTGCCAGCAGCCCTACAGTTGATCAGCCCCAGCATTTT. Protein sequence: CASSPTVDQPQHF.

The chain combines TRBV5-1 with TRBJ2-1; 8 bases agree with TRBD2. V shed 1 base and J 3 bases; nucleotides not matched to a gene: 3. The CDR3 extends over 15 amino acids. CDR1 SGHRS and CDR2 YFSETQ come from the germline V gene. CDR3 nucleotide sequence: TGCGCCAGCAGCTTGAAAAGCGGGGGCTACAATGAGCAGTTCTTC. Translating gives CASSLKSGGYNEQFF.